This T cell receptor beta chain was identified during a study of tumor and adjacent non-tumor tissue in lung cancer (dated by TCRdb to the late 2010s). Study-wide context: By cancer type, the cohort comprised 12 to 13 adenocarcinoma patients, a couple of squamous cell carcinoma patients and 1 small cell lung cancer patient. Among the 15 or so patients, ages ranged from roughly 30 to 76 years, approximately ten were men and 5 were women, and disease was TNM stage I to III. A total of fewer than 150 million productive TCRbeta reads were generated by sequencing, corresponding to an average of around 3.8 million reads per sample. Using bulk TCRbeta repertoires from around 15 lung cancer patients, the study set lung tumor tissue side by side with matched distant non-tumor lung tissue. For each patient, one tumor sample and one normal lung sample were taken, giving 25 to 30 paired specimens that underwent TCRbeta CDR3 sequencing. The research as a whole found: Significantly higher TCR diversity (inverse Simpson) was observed in tumor tissue than in normal lung tissue (around 450 vs 150, P = 0.0075, Mann-Whitney U test). A significantly larger cumulative share of the repertoire was made up by the top 100 clones in normal lung than in tumor tissue. Because peripheral blood was not sequenced, the blood TCRbeta repertoires of the lung cancer patients in the study went unexamined. With only roughly 14 patients in the cohort, the authors noted that larger samples and more detailed clinical data are needed. TCR diversity was significantly higher in younger patients, and greater tumor TCR diversity was associated with shorter overall survival and shorter disease-free survival. Neither the sequencing platform nor unique molecular identifiers are named or mentioned anywhere in the methods.

The library relied on multiplex PCR. Sequenced using an Illumina HiSeq 2500. TCRbeta libraries were constructed through three rounds of nested PCR with primers (Table S4) according to protocols adapted from ARM-PCR. Before sequencing, PCR products of 200-500 bp were cut from the gel and purified using the QIAquick gel extraction kit. The original methods were these. Reads were cleaned using Trimmomatic, were merged into complete CDR3 sequences using FLASH, and were assigned to V(D)J germline segments using MiTCR. Clonal diversity was computed as the inverse Simpson's index with VDJtools. In-frame sequences lacking a premature stop codon were counted as productive reads. TCRdb cleaned the public reads at Q25 with fastp, built clones with MiXCR and kept in-frame beta chains. Rows are combined by CDR3 protein, so each entry shows the most common genes and DNA. TCRdb's processing, not the study's, gives the V and J calls here. The sample data list about 75,000 distinct CDR3 sequences, and about two thirds of these were observed just once. The ten biggest clones cover about a quarter of the sample.

As to this clonotype: Its antigen remains unidentified. Base qualities are not recorded, but no much larger clone differs from it by a single base.

V and J are truncated by 4 bases and 6 bases respectively, leaving an intervening sequence of 9 bases. CDR3 length: 13 amino acids, cysteine to phenylalanine. Only the CDR3 region is kept as DNA, spanning 39 bases read in frame from base 1. For CDR1 and CDR2, the germline V gene lists KGHSH and LQKENI. Bulk unsorted tissue served as the source for RNA extraction, and RNA quality was assessed using a NanoDrop ND-1000 and an Agilent 2100. The normal lung samples consisted of distant non-tumor tissue collected more than 3 cm from the tumor edge. The donors were newly diagnosed lung cancer patients admitted for thoracic surgery in China from August to November 2014 who had not received prior chemotherapy. The study excluded patients who had received radiotherapy or chemotherapy before or who had another cancer at the same time. Pieces of surgical tissue measuring roughly 1-2.2 cm3 were kept in RNAlater solution and held at -80 degrees C until needed.

Sequenced sample: distant non-tumor lung tissue. This sequence originates from a woman between 45 and 65 years old with non-small cell lung cancer. The sequence links TRBV18 to TRBJ2-2; a weak D assignment points to TRBD1 (6 bases agree). The CDR3 reads CASSLQGSGELFF. In nucleotide form, the sequence is TGTGCCAGCTCACTACAGGGATCCGGGGAGCTGTTTTTT. With the rest looked up from the reference TRBV18 and TRBJ2-2 genes rather than sequenced, the full variable domain is NAGVMQNPRHLVRRRGQEARLRCSPMKGHSHVYWYRQLPEEGLKFMVYLQKENIIDESGMPKERFSAEFPKEGPSILRIQQVVRGDSAAYFCASSLQGSGELFFGEGSRLTVL.